This T cell receptor beta chain was captured in a study of blood T cell repertoires in COVID-19. Study information: The analysed material was cDNA or gDNA that came from T cells, B-cell-depleted T cells, or PBMCs.

Per the original methods: Estimates of nucleated cell counts were drawn from the amplification of reference gene primers. Libraries were prepared by immunoSEQ multiplex PCR; TCRdb keeps only in-frame clonotypes and omits some of them. D and trimming were read from the DNA, whereas the V and J calls and clone size are those reported in that table. The sample lists roughly 140,000 clones, about 76% occurring once. Germline V gene sequence: CDR1 SGDLS, CDR2 YYNGEE. The V gene end was trimmed by 0 bases and the J gene end by 1 base; junction bases not matched to a gene: 14. The CDR3 runs to 20 residues. The chain has TRBV9 and TRBJ2-1; TRBD2 matches 9 bases. Sequencing input: peripheral blood. This clonotype was sampled from a human donor in a cohort sampled during active COVID-19. The CDR3: CASSVDTITPGLASYNEQFF. In nucleotides, the CDR3 is TGTGCCAGCAGCGTAGACACAATAACTCCGGGACTAGCATCCTACAATGAGCAGTTCTTC.